This TCR beta chain was captured by sequencing in a study of CD8 T cells in Susac syndrome (dated by TCRdb to the late 2010s). Turning to the overall study: Of the Susac syndrome patients who were sequenced, over five had clinically active disease and roughly 8 were in clinical remission. At the time of blood withdrawal, Susac syndrome patients were either therapy-naive, taking corticosteroids (with some also receiving IVIg), or on IVIg alone. The clonality of the CD8+ T cell repertoire was compared across 11 to 12 healthy donors, some 14 Susac syndrome patients and around 15 multiple sclerosis patients. Whether CD8+ T cell activation and differentiation in Susac syndrome was antigen driven was tested using repertoire sequencing.

Taken from cysteine to phenylalanine, the CDR3 has 14 residues. The CDR3 DNA has 42 bases and is translated from base 1. Here V drops 5 bases and J drops 3 bases, and the junction holds 5 bases not matched to any gene. The germline V gene encodes CDR1 PRHDT and CDR2 FYEKMQ (reference sequence). Peripheral blood CD8+ and CD4+ T cells from healthy donors, Susac syndrome patients and multiple sclerosis patients were profiled by high-throughput TCR beta sequencing. Susac syndrome patients met recently defined diagnostic criteria for definite or probable disease. Bulk CD8+ and CD4+ T cells were purified by magnetic negative isolation, whereas CD8+ TEMRA cells were enriched by FACS. Blood was drawn into EDTA tubes, processed within 24 hours, and PBMCs were isolated by density gradient centrifugation. PBMCs destined for TCR sequencing were cryopreserved in liquid nitrogen and later thawed in a 37 °C water bath. The sorted or isolated CD4+, CD8+ and CD8+ TEMRA cells had a purity of 90% or higher.

RNA was extracted with the RNeasy kit and about 0.45 to 1 ug was reverse transcribed using random hexamers. TCR beta CDR3 regions were amplified with the immunoSEQ multiplex PCR assay covering 54 Vbeta and 13 Jbeta segments. PCR amplification bias was corrected using a synthetic template baseline for primer optimization and computational correction. Per the original workflow: Reads were assigned to V, D and J genes according to IMGT and analyzed in immunoSEQ Analyzer, with only productive sequences retained. To calculate clonality, Shannon entropy was normalized by log2 of the number of productive unique sequences and then subtracted from one. For each patient and control, public and private clones were evaluated among the 100 most prevalent clones. Clones were defined as Susac-specific when absent from the healthy and MS cohorts, from some 1,100 published viral clones and from other ImmuneACCESS disease sequences. TCRdb ran its own pipeline on the public reads, namely fastp trimming at Q25 and MiXCR clone calling, and kept in-frame beta chains. All rows with the same CDR3 protein become a single entry with the most common DNA and genes. The V and J calls were determined by TCRdb, not by the authors. This sample comprises more than 150,000 distinct CDR3 sequences, roughly 94% of them detected only once. Jointly, the top ten make up around 0.16% of the sample.

As to this clonotype: Its antigen is currently not known. No base quality values were provided; no much bigger clone lies one nucleotide off.

Beyond this particular receptor, the publication reports: The TCR sequencing and HLA analysis was acknowledged to have included a relatively small number of individuals. Susac syndrome CD8+ repertoires showed clonal expansion, highest in CD8+ TEMRA cells and greater in clinically active than remitting patients. In the total CD8+ and CD8+ TEMRA repertoires, about 16 and five Susac-specific public clones, respectively, were identified.

Sequences were obtained from CD8+ T cells from PBMCs. The receptor was derived from a human donor with Susac syndrome. In this chain, TRBV13 is recombined with TRBJ2-7; TRBD2 matches 9 bases in the middle. CDR3 region: CASSRRGGIYEQYF. The nucleotide sequence is given as TGTGCCAGCAGCCGGCGGGGGGGTATCTACGAGCAGTACTTC.